These T cell receptor beta chains were read from a single sample in a study of shared clonotypes between healthy human individuals. Measured with immunoSEQ multiplex PCR; TCRdb has only the in-frame clones, and not every one. Counted here are 100,000 or so clones, roughly two thirds occurring once; the ten biggest clones make up roughly 24%. The sequencing input was memory CD8+ T cells sorted from blood. Source of these receptors: a woman aged 25 to 39 in good health. Both conserved end residues are part of each CDR3. Fields, in order: CDR3 DNA, CDR3 protein, J gene, V gene, clone size, D gene. D genes are given only for firm matches. The listing skips clone size in some rows; elsewhere it reads once, few, many or a size class.

TGTGCCAGCAGTGCGAGTGGAACTGAAGCTTTCTTT	CASSASGTEAFF	TRBJ1-1	TRBV27	.	.
TGTGCCAGCAGTGAAGCGCTAGGCGGGAGTACCGAGCAGTACTTC	CASSEALGGSTEQYF	TRBJ2-7	TRBV6-1	.	TRBD2
TGTGCCAGCAGCTTAGGTGGCACAAGGGAAAAACTGTTTTTT	CASSLGGTREKLFF	TRBJ1-4	TRBV7-6	.	.
TGTGCCAGCAGCTTAGGCCTAGCGAGCGACGAGCAGTACTTC	CASSLGLASDEQYF	TRBJ2-7	TRBV13	.	.
TGTGCCAGCAGCCTGCCTGCAAGCGGGAGGGAACTGCGGTCCTACGAGCAGTACTTC	CASSLPASGRELRSYEQYF	TRBJ2-7	TRBV7-9	.	TRBD2
TGTGCCAGCAGCCTCGTAGTGGGGACAGGGGGCAGACGGAACACTGAAGCTTTCTTT	CASSLVVGTGGRRNTEAFF	TRBJ1-1	TRBV9	.	TRBD1
TGCGCCAGCAGCCGCCTAGCGGGAGCCCCCGAGACCCAGTACTTC	CASSRLAGAPETQYF	TRBJ2-5	TRBV4-1	.	TRBD2
TGTGCCAGCAGTCAAAGGACATCTAGCTCCTACGAGCAGTACTTC	CASSQRTSSSYEQYF	TRBJ2-7	TRBV28	.	.
TGTGCCAGCAGCGTTTCGCGGGAGAGTTCCGGGGCCAACGTCCTGACTTTC	CASSVSRESSGANVLTF	TRBJ2-6	TRBV9	.	TRBD2
TGCAGCGTTCTCGGAGGACGGAGCTCCTACAATGAGCAGTTCTTC	CSVLGGRSSYNEQFF	TRBJ2-1	TRBV29-1	.	.
TGTGCCAGCAGCCCGAAGGGAAACGAGCAGTACTTC	CASSPKGNEQYF	TRBJ2-7	TRBV7-9	few	.
TGTGCCACCAGCAGAGAAGAATTTTCAGGTACAATCCTGGGGGAGCAGTACTTC	CATSREEFSGTILGEQYF	TRBJ2-7	TRBV15	.	.
TGTGCCAGCAGCTTGTGGGGCGATGAGCAGTTCTTC	CASSLWGDEQFF	TRBJ2-1	TRBV5-4	.	.
TGTGCCAGTAGTATTCTCGCGGGGGTTCCCAACGAGCAGTACTTC	CASSILAGVPNEQYF	TRBJ2-7	TRBV19	few	TRBD2
TGTGCCAGCAGCCGTACCGGGGGGGCGGGAGCGAGCGAGCAGTACTTC	CASSRTGGAGASEQYF	TRBJ2-7	TRBV28	.	TRBD2
TGTGCCATCAGTGCTGAGGACAGGGCATCTTCCTACGAGCAGTACTTC	CAISAEDRASSYEQYF	TRBJ2-7	TRBV10-3	.	TRBD1
TGTGCCAGCAGCGCCAGCGGGAGCCTGAGCTCCTACGAGCAGTACTTC	CASSASGSLSSYEQYF	TRBJ2-7	TRBV7-9	.	TRBD2
TGTGCCAGCAGCTCCGACAGGCAAGAGACCCAGTACTTC	CASSSDRQETQYF	TRBJ2-5	TRBV7-8	.	.
TGTGCCAGCAGCTTATTGGACCGGGGACAGGGGGATGGCTACACCTTC	CASSLLDRGQGDGYTF	TRBJ1-2	TRBV7-8	.	TRBD1
TGTGCCAGCAGTTTTCAAGGGCGGACTGAAGCTTTCTTT	CASSFQGRTEAFF	TRBJ1-1	TRBV28	.	.
TGTGCCAGCAGTGAAGCCATGGGGGACTCTGGAAACACCATATATTTT	CASSEAMGDSGNTIYF	TRBJ1-3	TRBV6-1	.	.
TGTGCCAGCAGATCCGGGACGGGAAATCAGCCCCAGCATTTT	CASRSGTGNQPQHF	TRBJ1-5	TRBV27	.	.
TGTGCCAGCAGCTTATACCAGGGGGTAGGAGAGACCCAGTACTTC	CASSLYQGVGETQYF	TRBJ2-5	TRBV7-3	.	TRBD1
TGTGCCAGTTTTGCGGGACTAGCGGGATTAGATACGCAGTATTTT	CASFAGLAGLDTQYF	TRBJ2-3	TRBV11-2	.	TRBD2
TGTGCCAGCAGTGTATTAGCGGGAGTGGTCGGGGAGCTGTTTTTT	CASSVLAGVVGELFF	TRBJ2-2	TRBV2	.	TRBD2
TGTGCCACCAGCAGAGATAGGCTAGCGGGAGTTAGGGAGCAGTTCTTC	CATSRDRLAGVREQFF	TRBJ2-1	TRBV15	.	TRBD2
TGTGCCAGCAGTGAGACAGGGAGTTGGGAGACCCAGTACTTC	CASSETGSWETQYF	TRBJ2-5	TRBV6-1	few	TRBD1
TGTGCCAGCAGTGAAGCCACCCACGCGGGAGGGACTTGGGAGCAGTACTTC	CASSEATHAGGTWEQYF	TRBJ2-7	TRBV2	.	TRBD2
TGTGCCAGCACCCGGGACACTGAAGCTTTCTTT	CASTRDTEAFF	TRBJ1-1	TRBV7-9	once	.
TGCGCCAGCAGACGCGGGAGCCAAACCTACAATGAGCAGTTCTTC	CASRRGSQTYNEQFF	TRBJ2-1	TRBV5-1	.	TRBD2
TGTGCCAGCAGTGACTGGGCGGAACTCTATGGCTACACCTTC	CASSDWAELYGYTF	TRBJ1-2	TRBV2	.	.
TGTGCCAGCAGTTTCGCCTCGGGACTAGCGGGAGGTCGGGAGACCCAGTACTTC	CASSFASGLAGGRETQYF	TRBJ2-5	TRBV27	.	TRBD2